Reported below is one T cell receptor (beta chain). This sample was taken from a study of blood T cell repertoires in COVID-19. Only in-frame clones appear in the TCRdb table, and some are missing; sequencing was by immunoSEQ multiplex PCR. The table has hundreds of thousands of clones, about 89% seen once. Sequences were obtained from peripheral blood. The sequence came from a woman aged 25 to 39 with COVID-19, enrolled during active disease.

The CDR3 coding sequence is TGTGCCACCAGTGGAGCAGGACCGTCGGGACTCTACGAGCAGTACTTC. Amino acids: CATSGAGPSGLYEQYF. The genes are TRBV24-1 and TRBJ2-7; D perhaps matches TRBD2 (6 bases). Per germline, CDR1 KGHDR and CDR2 SFDVKD. Trimming pared 5 bases from V and 3 bases from J, leaving 19 bases between. The CDR3 totals 16 residues.